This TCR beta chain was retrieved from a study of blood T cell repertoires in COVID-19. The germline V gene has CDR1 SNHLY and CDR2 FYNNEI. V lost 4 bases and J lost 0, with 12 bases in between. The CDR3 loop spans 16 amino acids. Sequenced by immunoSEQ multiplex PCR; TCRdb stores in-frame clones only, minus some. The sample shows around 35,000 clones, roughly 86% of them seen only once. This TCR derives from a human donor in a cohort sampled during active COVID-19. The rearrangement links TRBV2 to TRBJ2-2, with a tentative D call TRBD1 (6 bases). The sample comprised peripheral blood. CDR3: CASSGGPDPNTGELFF. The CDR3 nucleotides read TGTGCCAGCAGTGGGGGGCCAGACCCGAACACCGGGGAGCTGTTTTTT.